Listed below are T cell receptor beta chains from one sample, sequenced in a study of T cells in Graves' hyperthyroidism and ophthalmopathy. Via MiXCR, TCRdb re-called the multiplex PCR reads, giving one row per CDR3 protein. This table holds 450,000 to 700,000 distinct CDR3 sequences, about 45% found once. Sequenced material: peripheral blood or thyroid tissue (not recorded which). The receptors were gathered from an adult woman with Graves' disease, either hyperthyroidism or ophthalmopathy (not recorded which). CDR3s include the opening cysteine and the closing phenylalanine or tryptophan. The D gene is left open where the match is weak. Where a row states a size, it is once, few, many or the class of an expanded clone; other rows omit it.

clone_size j_call v_call cdr3_length d_call cdr3_aa cdr3_nt
many TRBJ2-5 TRBV4-1 15 NA CASSLEASYGETQYF TGCGCCAGCAGCCTAGAGGCCTCCTATGGGGAGACCCAGTACTTC
few TRBJ1-1 TRBV20-1 14 TRBD1 CSADQTGVNTEAFF TGCAGTGCCGATCAGACAGGGGTGAACACTGAAGCTTTCTTT
NA TRBJ1-4 TRBV25-1 16 NA CASSQTPGRANEKLFF TGTGCCAGCAGCCAGACCCCTGGGAGGGCCAATGAAAAACTGTTTTTT
many TRBJ2-7 TRBV15 14 NA CATSSRTVSYEQYF TGTGCCACCAGCAGCAGGACAGTCTCCTACGAGCAGTACTTC
NA TRBJ1-6 TRBV29-1 12 NA CREGGGNSPPHF TGCAGAGAAGGGGGGGGTAATTCACCCCCCCACTTT
NA TRBJ1-2 TRBV20-1 14 NA CSAGDNWKNYGHTF TGCAGTGCTGGAGATAATTGGAAGAACTATGGCCACACCTTC
NA TRBJ1-6 TRBV20-1 12 NA CSAVPSGSPLHF TGCAGCGCTGTCCCTAGCGGTTCACCCCTCCACTTT
NA TRBJ1-1 TRBV2 15 TRBD1 CASSVGQGLNTEAFF TGTGCCAGCAGTGTGGGACAGGGGCTGAACACTGAAGCTTTCTTT
NA TRBJ2-7 TRBV6-5 13 NA CASSYLDTYEQYF TGTGCCAGCAGTTACCTGGACACCTACGAGCAGTACTTC
many TRBJ2-7 TRBV6-6 14 NA CASSYSRGSYEQYF TGTGCCAGCAGTTATTCGAGGGGCAGCTACGAGCAGTACTTC
NA TRBJ1-2 TRBV19 10 NA CASKTDGYTF TGTGCCAGTAAGACAGATGGCTACACCTTC
many TRBJ2-7 TRBV2 11 TRBD1 CASRTHDQGDF TGTGCCAGCCGAACCCATGACCAGGGGGACTTC
NA TRBJ1-2 TRBV20-1 15 TRBD1 CSARSTGADSYGYTF TGCAGTGCTAGAAGCACAGGGGCCGATAGCTATGGCTACACCTTC
NA TRBJ1-4 TRBV12-3/TRBV12-4 13 NA CASSLDGSEKLFF TGTGCCAGCAGTTTGGACGGGAGTGAAAAACTGTTTTTT
many TRBJ2-7 TRBV20-1 14 NA CSARRGTSFYEQYF TGCAGTGCTAGACGCGGGACTTCATTCTACGAGCAGTACTTC
NA TRBJ2-7 TRBV15 14 TRBD1 CATSSLGTGAEQYF TGTGCCACCAGCAGCCTTGGGACAGGGGCCGAGCAGTACTTC
NA TRBJ2-5 TRBV2 15 TRBD2 CASSGTSGRAQPQYF TGTGCCAGCAGCGGGACTAGCGGGAGGGCCCAGCCCCAGTACTTC
few TRBJ2-5 TRBV28 15 NA CASSLVTGRGETQYF TGTGCCAGCAGTTTGGTTACAGGGAGAGGAGAGACCCAGTACTTC
many TRBJ2-5 TRBV7-7 14 NA CASSLSRGEETQYF TGTGCTAGCAGCTTGTCCCGGGGAGAAGAGACCCAGTACTTC
NA TRBJ1-6 TRBV6-5 15 NA CASSWDSPGGSPLHF TGTGCCAGCAGTTGGGACTCACCGGGTGGTTCACCCCTCCACTTT
many TRBJ1-1 TRBV12-3/TRBV12-4 13 NA CASSFAGNTEAFF TGTGCCAGCAGTTTCGCAGGGAACACTGAAGCTTTCTTT
many TRBJ2-7 TRBV10-2 13 TRBD2 CATIAGTVYEQYF TGCGCCACCATAGCGGGGACGGTATACGAGCAGTACTTC
NA TRBJ2-2 TRBV2 14 NA CASTGRETTGELFF TGTGCCAGCACGGGCAGAGAGACCACCGGGGAGCTGTTTTTT
many TRBJ1-4 TRBV4-1 15 TRBD1 CASSQGQGETEKLFF TGCGCCAGCAGCCAAGGACAGGGTGAAACAGAAAAACTGTTTTTT
NA TRBJ1-5 TRBV28 14 NA CASRHGNSNQPQHF TGTGCCAGCAGGCACGGAAATAGCAATCAGCCCCAGCATTTT
few TRBJ2-2 TRBV5-1 15 TRBD2 CASSDGGATAGELFF TGCGCCAGCAGCGACGGGGGGGCTACTGCCGGGGAGCTGTTTTTT
NA TRBJ2-5 TRBV7-3 13 NA CASSLTLRETQYF TGTGCCAGCAGCTTAACGTTACGGGAGACCCAGTACTTC
once TRBJ2-1 TRBV9 18 NA CASSLSHSFARSYNEQFF TGTGCCAGCAGCTTAAGTCATTCCTTCGCCCGCTCCTACAATGAGCAGTTCTTC
NA TRBJ1-5 TRBV20-1 13 NA CSASGEVNQPQHF TGCAGTGCTAGTGGGGAGGTAAATCAGCCCCAGCATTTT
NA TRBJ1-5 TRBV12-3/TRBV12-4 12 NA CASSLGIEPQHF TGTGCCAGCAGTTTAGGAATTGAGCCCCAGCATTTT
NA TRBJ2-7 TRBV7-9 14 TRBD1 CASTPGQGGGEQYF TGTGCCAGCACCCCGGGGCAAGGGGGCGGCGAGCAGTACTTC
many TRBJ2-7 TRBV10-1 13 NA CAGGRRRPYEQYF TGCGCCGGGGGGCGACGACGGCCCTACGAGCAGTACTTC
NA TRBJ2-5 TRBV5-1 15 NA CASSLGGSVQETQYF TGCGCCAGCAGCTTGGGAGGTAGCGTCCAAGAGACCCAGTACTTC
NA TRBJ2-5 TRBV2 14 NA CASSQGGTGETQYF TGTGCCAGCAGTCAGGGGGGCACCGGGGAGACCCAGTACTTC
NA TRBJ2-7 TRBV5-1 14 NA CASSVEGTAHEQYF TGCGCCAGCAGCGTTGAAGGGACGGCACACGAGCAGTACTTC
NA TRBJ1-1 TRBV3-1 16 TRBD1 CASSPGTGQSNTEAFF TGTGCCAGCAGCCCAGGGACAGGGCAGTCGAACACTGAAGCTTTCTTT
many TRBJ2-7 TRBV7-9 14 NA CASSLRQAAYEQYF TGTGCCAGCAGCTTGAGACAGGCGGCCTACGAGCAGTACTTC
NA TRBJ1-1 TRBV19 13 NA CASSQDRRAEAFF TGTGCCAGCAGCCAAGATCGGAGGGCTGAAGCTTTCTTT
NA TRBJ1-3 TRBV10-3 14 NA CAISVQGSGNTIYF TGTGCCATCAGTGTGCAAGGCTCTGGAAACACCATATATTTT
NA TRBJ2-5 TRBV24-1 15 TRBD1 CAASDAGTGKETQYF TGTGCCGCCAGTGACGCTGGGACAGGAAAAGAGACCCAGTACTTC
many TRBJ1-1 TRBV27 13 NA CASSPWRNTEAFF TGTGCCAGCAGTCCATGGAGGAACACTGAAGCTTTCTTT
few TRBJ1-1 TRBV2 12 NA CASSVDGSEAFF TGTGCCAGCAGCGTAGATGGGAGTGAAGCTTTCTTT